A single sample gave rise to the 2 T cell receptor beta chains below, sequenced in a study of OX40 agonist ivuxolimab in advanced cancers. The receptor library was made with the immunoSEQ multiplex PCR assay. This immuneACCESS table, as held by TCRdb, lists in-frame sequences with V and J called but not all clones. Of the missing ones, under half trace to an unresolved V gene in checked studies; the others have no known cause. This sample gives tens of thousands of clones in total; over 85% of them show up just once. The leading ten clones occupy 0.65% of the sample. The specimen comprised CD4+ or CD8+ T cells sorted from blood, sampled in a trial of the OX40 agonist ivuxolimab. These receptor sequences come from an adult with an advanced solid tumor such as melanoma, head and neck, liver or kidney cancer.

J is TRBJ1-1 and V is TRBV18; 7 positions agree with TRBD1. Germline V gene data show CDR1 as KGHSH and CDR2 as LQKENI. There are 15 residues in the CDR3. V was pared by 5 bases and J by 2 bases, with 8 bases of the junction left unmatched. CDR3 sequence: CASSDRAYVNTEAFF. Here the CDR3 DNA reads TGTGCCAGCTCAGACAGGGCTTATGTAAACACTGAAGCTTTCTTT.

The chain has TRBV7-9 and TRBJ2-1; 9 bases fit TRBD1. Trimming cost V 5 bases and J 3 bases; bases outside gene matches: 8. Germline CDR1 is SEHNR and CDR2 is FQNEAQ (reference sequence). This CDR3 is 16 amino acids long. Written as DNA, the CDR3 is TGTGCCAGCAGCCCAACCGGGACAGGGATCTACAATGAGCAGTTCTTC. It encodes CASSPTGTGIYNEQFF.